The 13 T cell receptor beta chains reported below all come from one sample, sequenced in a study of chronic HIV infection and antiretroviral therapy. TCRdb reprocessed the 5' RACE reads via MiXCR and lists one record per CDR3 protein. Of 45,000 to 60,000 distinct CDR3 sequences in the sample, over 15% were seen once. Sequencing was done on a sample of peripheral blood. These receptors originate from an adult who had HIV and had not received antiretroviral therapy, or was an uninfected healthy control (not recorded which).

This clonotype has more than one count but fewer than ten. V is TRBV20-1 and J is TRBJ2-7; TRBD2 agrees at 8 bases. Trimming cost V 5 bases and J 1 base; bases outside gene matches: 7. Germline-derived CDR1 and CDR2 are DFQATT and SNEGSKA (reference sequence). The CDR3 consists of 14 residues. The CDR3 bases are TGCAGTGCTTCACTAGCGGCAAAATCCTACGAGCAGTACTTC. It yields the protein CSASLAAKSYEQYF.

This rearrangement joins TRBV3-1 to TRBJ2-7; TRBD2 matches 10 bases. Germline V gene sequence: CDR1 LGHDT, CDR2 YNNKEL (reference sequence). V lost 8 bases to trimming and J lost 5 bases; unmatched junction nucleotides: 6. The CDR3 sequence is 13 residues long. For the CDR3, the DNA is TGTGCCAGCGCGGCTAGCGGGAGCCACGAGCAGTACTTC. This sequence encodes CASAASGSHEQYF.

The chain has TRBV29-1 and TRBJ2-3; D not resolved. Trimming removed 6 bases from V and 0 bases from J, with 1 base in between. The germline V gene has CDR1 SQVTM and CDR2 ANQGSEA. This CDR3 spans 10 amino acids. The CDR3 region has the DNA TGCAGCGTCAGCACAGATACGCAGTATTTT. Amino acids: CSVSTDTQYF.

This clonotype has a count of ten or more. The CDR3 loop is CSVVDPEVQYF. CDR3 coding DNA: TGCAGCGTTGTAGACCCGGAGGTGCAGTACTTC. The chain joins TRBV29-1 to TRBJ2-7; D might be TRBD2 (5 bases). CDR3 size: 11 residues. Trimming took 4 bases from V and 9 from J, leaving 13 bases between them. The germline gives CDR1 SQVTM, CDR2 ANQGSEA.

The chain is built from TRBV10-3 and TRBJ2-1, with D maybe TRBD1 (6 bases). CDR1 ENHRY and CDR2 SYGVKD come from the germline V gene. There are 12 residues in the CDR3. V shed 8 bases and J shed 8 bases, with 13 bases lying between them. CDR3 amino acids: CAISFRGDEQFF. The CDR3 DNA follows: TGTGCCATCTCCTTCAGGGGCGATGAGCAGTTCTTC.

This clonotype was observed a few times. V and J are TRBV29-1 and TRBJ2-5; D unresolved. The ends were cut back, 1 base at V and 2 bases at J, with 5 bases in the middle. This CDR3 has 12 residues. The germline CDR1 and CDR2 sequences are SQVTM and ANQGSEA. The CDR3 DNA sequence: TGCAGCGTTGAAGTCCTACAAGAGACCCAGTACTTC. This sequence encodes CSVEVLQETQYF.

This clonotype was found a few times. The chain couples TRBV20-1 to TRBJ2-3, with D possibly matching TRBD2 (6 bases). Germline V gene data show CDR1 as DFQATT and CDR2 as SNEGSKA (reference sequence). The CDR3 sequence is 14 residues long. Trimming took off 1 base at V and 2 bases at J, with 10 bases between the two ends. In DNA form, the CDR3 reads TGCAGTGCTAGAGCTAGCGACCCCACAGATACGCAGTATTTT. Translated: CSARASDPTDTQYF.

The genes are TRBV6-6 and TRBJ1-3, with 8 bases lining up with TRBD1. CDR1 is MNHNY, CDR2 SVGAGI, per germline (reference sequence). There are 13 residues in the CDR3. Trimming at V came to 6 bases and at J to 7 bases, leaving 5 bases not matched to a gene. The CDR3 sequence is CASRQGETNTIYF. As DNA, the CDR3 is TGTGCCAGCAGACAGGGGGAGACTAACACCATATATTTT.

This clonotype was counted a few times. The rearrangement joins TRBV29-1 to TRBJ1-1, with 11 bases that match TRBD1. Per the germline V gene, CDR1 is SQVTM and CDR2 is ANQGSEA. CDR3 length equals 14 residues. Trimming took 4 bases from V and 9 from J; bases not matched to a gene: 10. CDR3 amino acids: CSVALGTGGTQAFF. The CDR3 coding sequence is TGCAGCGTTGCCCTGGGGACAGGGGGAACACAAGCTTTCTTT.

This clonotype was seen many times. The rearrangement links TRBV5-4 to TRBJ1-4; 10 nucleotides match TRBD1. The V gene's germline CDR1 is SGHNT and CDR2 YYREEE (reference sequence). CDR3 length: 15 amino acids. With 4 bases clipped from V and 5 bases from J, the junction kept 5 bases outside the gene matches. The CDR3 loop reads CASSRGQGLNEKLFF. Here the CDR3 DNA reads TGTGCCAGCAGCAGGGGACAGGGGTTAAATGAAAAACTGTTTTTT.

V and J are TRBV28 and TRBJ1-5; D perhaps matches TRBD1 (6 bases). Germline-derived CDR1 and CDR2 are MDHEN and SYDVKM. The germline V and J ends were trimmed by 5 bases and 6 bases, with 11 bases remaining between them. This CDR3 contains 13 residues. The chain's CDR3 is CASSRGGIQPQHF. CDR3 sequence (DNA): TGTGCCAGCAGTAGGGGGGGAATTCAGCCCCAGCATTTT.

J is TRBJ2-7 and V is TRBV28; 7 bases are a match to TRBD2. The CDR3 is 14 residues long. V lost 5 bases to trimming and J lost 2 bases; unmatched junction nucleotides: 6. The germline gives CDR1 MDHEN, CDR2 SYDVKM. Written as DNA, the CDR3 is TGTGCCAGCAGTCCCATGGGACTAACCTACGAGCAGTACTTC. Amino acid sequence: CASSPMGLTYEQYF. Full variable domain (outside the CDR3, taken from reference TRBV28 and TRBJ2-7): DVKVTQSSRYLVKRTGEKVFLECVQDMDHENMFWYRQDPGLGLRLIYFSYDVKMKEKGDIPEGYSVSREKKERFSLILESASTNQTSMYLCASSPMGLTYEQYFGPGTRLTVT.

In this sample, this clonotype turned up a few times. The V call is TRBV24-1, the J call TRBJ2-2; D gene unclear. Trimming removed 2 bases from V and 5 bases from J, with 2 bases in between. The CDR3 covers 12 residues. Germline values: CDR1 KGHDR, CDR2 SFDVKD. CDR3 protein: CATSDSTGELFF. In DNA form, the CDR3 reads TGTGCCACCAGTGATTCAACCGGGGAGCTGTTTTTT.